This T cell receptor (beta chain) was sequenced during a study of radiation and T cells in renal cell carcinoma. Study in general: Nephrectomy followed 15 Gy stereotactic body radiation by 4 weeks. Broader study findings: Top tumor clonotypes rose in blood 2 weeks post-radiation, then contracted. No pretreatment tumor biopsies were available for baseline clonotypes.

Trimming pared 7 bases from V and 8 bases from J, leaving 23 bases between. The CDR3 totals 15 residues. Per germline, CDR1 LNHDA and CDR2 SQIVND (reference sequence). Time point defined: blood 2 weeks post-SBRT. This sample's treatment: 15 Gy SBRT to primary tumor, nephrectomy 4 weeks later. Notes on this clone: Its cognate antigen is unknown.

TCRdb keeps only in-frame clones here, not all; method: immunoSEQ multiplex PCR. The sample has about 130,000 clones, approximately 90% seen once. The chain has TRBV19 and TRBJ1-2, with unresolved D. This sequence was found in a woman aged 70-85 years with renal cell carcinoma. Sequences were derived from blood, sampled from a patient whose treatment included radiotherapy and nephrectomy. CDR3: CASIVRASGIGGYTF. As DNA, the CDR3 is TGTGCCAGTATCGTGCGAGCCTCGGGGATAGGAGGCTACACCTTC.